These T cell receptor beta chains were read from a single sample in a study of beta chain features in type 1 diabetes. The assay was immunoSEQ multiplex PCR, and TCRdb's table has in-frame clones only and misses some. Here the sample spans approximately 600,000 clones, 9.5% to 15% being singletons. Specimen: naive CD4+ T cells from blood. Receptors were obtained from a man under 40 with type 1 diabetes. Both conserved end residues are part of each CDR3. D genes are given only for firm matches. Size values are once, few and many counts, or a class for expanded clones, and some rows have none.

20 TRBJ1-3 few - TRBV9 TGTGCCAGCAGCGGGACAGTTCGAACAGGACGTCCAAGCTCTGGAAACACCATATATTTT CASSGTVRTGRPSSGNTIYF
12 TRBJ2-7 - - TRBV7-2 TGTGCCAGCAGCTGGCCGAACTACGAGCAGTACTTC CASSWPNYEQYF
14 TRBJ1-5 few TRBD1 TRBV2 TGTGCCAGCAGTGTAGGGACAGACAATCAGCCCCAGCATTTT CASSVGTDNQPQHF
15 TRBJ2-1 - - TRBV5-1 TGCGCCAGCAGCACCCCCCAGGGGGGCTACAATGAGCAGTTCTTC CASSTPQGGYNEQFF
19 TRBJ2-4 few - TRBV29-1 TGCAGCGTTGAATTTCGGCTCTCGAGGGCACGGGAGGCCAAAAACATTCAGTACTTC CSVEFRLSRAREAKNIQYF
14 TRBJ1-2 - - TRBV6-5 TGTGCCACCTTTGAACATAGGGGCAACTATGGCTACACCTTC CATFEHRGNYGYTF
16 TRBJ2-7 - - TRBV18 TGTGCCAGCTCAGGAGCACAGGGTAGAGGCTCCTACGAGCAGTACTTC CASSGAQGRGSYEQYF
16 TRBJ2-1 few TRBD1 TRBV7-2 TGTGCCAGCAGCTCTAAACAGGGGGCGATAAAGAATGAGCAGTTCTTC CASSSKQGAIKNEQFF
13 TRBJ1-4 few - TRBV5-6 TGTGCCAGCAGCTTGGTAACGGGTTTGAGACTGTTTTTT CASSLVTGLRLFF
11 TRBJ2-7 few - TRBV9 TGTGCCAGCGGGGGAGACTACGAGCAGTACTTC CASGGDYEQYF
15 TRBJ2-1 - TRBD1 TRBV5-4 TGTGCCAGCAGCTTGGGACAGGGGTCCTACAATGAGCAGTTCTTC CASSLGQGSYNEQFF
18 TRBJ2-1 - TRBD2 TRBV18 TGTGCCAGCTCACCACCGAGGACTAGCGGGCTAGACTACAATGAGCAGTTCTTC CASSPPRTSGLDYNEQFF
14 TRBJ2-7 few TRBD1 TRBV5-6 TGTGCCAGCAGCTTGGGGACAGGGCCCTACGAGCAGTACTTC CASSLGTGPYEQYF
11 TRBJ1-6 - - TRBV30 TGTGCCTGGAAAGACCCCTTCACCCTCCACTTT CAWKDPFTLHF
12 TRBJ1-2 - - TRBV5-4 TGTGCCAGCAGCCCGGACAGTTATGGCTACACCTTC CASSPDSYGYTF
14 TRBJ1-2 few TRBD1 TRBV7-9 TGTGCCAGCAGCCTCAGGGGGGAAGACTATGGCTACACCTTC CASSLRGEDYGYTF
13 TRBJ1-5 few - TRBV29-1 TGCAGCGTGCTTATCGGGATTAATCAGCCCCAGCATTTT CSVLIGINQPQHF
16 TRBJ2-3 few TRBD2 TRBV6-5 TGTGCCAGCAGTTACTCTAGCGGGGGTGTTACAGATACGCAGTATTTT CASSYSSGGVTDTQYF
16 TRBJ1-6 - TRBD1 TRBV13 TGTGCCAGCAGCTCTGGACAGGGCGCCTATAATTCACCCCTCCACTTT CASSSGQGAYNSPLHF
16 TRBJ2-7 few TRBD1 TRBV5-1 TGCGCCAGCAGCTCCGGGACAGGGACATTAACCTACGAGCAGTACTTC CASSSGTGTLTYEQYF
15 TRBJ2-5 few TRBD2 TRBV4-1 TGCGCCAGCAGGGGCCCCGGGAGGGGCCAAGAGACCCAGTACTTC CASRGPGRGQETQYF
17 TRBJ2-7 - TRBD2 TRBV4-3 TGCGCCAGCAGCCGATGGGGAAGCGGGGGGGACTCCTACGAGCAGTACTTC CASSRWGSGGDSYEQYF